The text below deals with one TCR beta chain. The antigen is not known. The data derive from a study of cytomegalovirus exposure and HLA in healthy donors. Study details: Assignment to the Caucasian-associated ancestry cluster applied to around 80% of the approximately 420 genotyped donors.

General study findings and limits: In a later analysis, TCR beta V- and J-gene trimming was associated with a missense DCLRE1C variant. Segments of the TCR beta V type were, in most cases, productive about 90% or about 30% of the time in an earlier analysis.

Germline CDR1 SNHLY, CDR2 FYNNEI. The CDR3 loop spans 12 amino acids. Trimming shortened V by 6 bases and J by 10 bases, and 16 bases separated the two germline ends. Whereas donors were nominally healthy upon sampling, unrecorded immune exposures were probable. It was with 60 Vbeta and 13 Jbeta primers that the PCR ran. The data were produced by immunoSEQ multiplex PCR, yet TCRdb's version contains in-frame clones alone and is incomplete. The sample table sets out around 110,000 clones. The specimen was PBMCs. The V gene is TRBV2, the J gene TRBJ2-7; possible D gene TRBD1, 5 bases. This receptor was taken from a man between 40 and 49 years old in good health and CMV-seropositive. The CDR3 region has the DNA TGTGCCAGCAGCCCTGATCAGGGTGCACAGTACTTC. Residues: CASSPDQGAQYF.